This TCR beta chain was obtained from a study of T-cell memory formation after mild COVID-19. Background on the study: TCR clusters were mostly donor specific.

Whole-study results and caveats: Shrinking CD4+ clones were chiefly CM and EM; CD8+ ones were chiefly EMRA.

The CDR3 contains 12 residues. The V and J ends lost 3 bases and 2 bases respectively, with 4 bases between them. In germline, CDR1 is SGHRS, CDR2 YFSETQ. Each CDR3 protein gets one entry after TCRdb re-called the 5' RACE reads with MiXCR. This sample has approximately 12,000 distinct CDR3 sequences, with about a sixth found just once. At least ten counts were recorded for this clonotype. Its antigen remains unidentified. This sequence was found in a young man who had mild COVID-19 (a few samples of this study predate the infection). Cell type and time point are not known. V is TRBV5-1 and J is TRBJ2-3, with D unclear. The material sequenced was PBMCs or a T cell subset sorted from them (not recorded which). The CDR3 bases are TGCGCCAGCAGCTATAACACAGATACGCAGTATTTT. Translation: CASSYNTDTQYF.